What follows are 11 T cell receptor beta chains derived from one specimen sequenced in a study of cytomegalovirus exposure and HLA in healthy donors. Assay: immunoSEQ multiplex PCR; the TCRdb copy retains only in-frame clones and omits some. This table has about 330,000 clones, 86% appearing once. Sequencing used PBMCs. These receptors were collected from a woman aged 18-29 years in good health and CMV-seronegative.

Only one count was recorded for this clone. The V gene is TRBV11-2, the J gene TRBJ1-4; 9 positions agree with TRBD1. The V gene end was trimmed by 5 bases and the J gene end by 7 bases; junction bases not matched to a gene: 8. The CDR3 contains 15 residues. The germline V gene has CDR1 SGHAT and CDR2 FQNNGV. DNA for the CDR3: TGTGCCAGCAGCCACAATACAGGGGGCCGTGAAAAACTGTTTTTT. This gives the protein CASSHNTGGREKLFF.

V usage is TRBV7-9 and J usage is TRBJ2-7, with D tentatively TRBD2 (5 bases). CDR3 length equals 14 residues. V lost 4 bases and J lost 1, with 11 bases in between. Germline CDR1 is SEHNR and CDR2 is FQNEAQ (reference sequence). DNA of the CDR3: TGTGCCAGCAGCTCCGACTACCGTTCCTACGAGCAGTACTTC. Protein product: CASSSDYRSYEQYF. The full variable domain, in which reference TRBV7-9 and TRBJ2-7 provide the parts outside the CDR3, is DTGVSQNPRHKITKRGQNVTFRCDPISEHNRLYWYRQTLGQGPEFLTYFQNEAQLEKSRLLSDRFSAERPKGSFSTLEIQRTEQGDSAMYLCASSSDYRSYEQYFGPGTRLTVT.

The V gene is TRBV7-2, the J gene TRBJ2-7; 14 bases fit TRBD2. This CDR3 is built from 15 residues. J was trimmed by 7 bases and V by 4 bases; bases with no gene match: 6. Looked up from germline, CDR1 is SGHTA and CDR2 is FQGNSA. CDR3 protein: CASSSRLAGGQEQYF. The DNA of the CDR3 is TGTGCCAGCAGCTCCAGACTAGCGGGAGGGCAGGAGCAGTACTTC.

J is TRBJ2-1 and V is TRBV29-1, with 7 bases matching TRBD1. V was pared by 6 bases and J by 3 bases, with 14 bases of the junction left unmatched. CDR1 and CDR2 from the germline V gene are SQVTM and ANQGSEA. This CDR3 comprises 16 residues. The CDR3 sequence is CSVMTQQGLNYNEQFF. The CDR3 DNA sequence: TGCAGCGTCATGACCCAACAGGGGTTGAACTACAATGAGCAGTTCTTC.

V and J are TRBV6-4 and TRBJ2-6; 7 bases line up with TRBD1. With V trimmed by 9 bases and J by 1 base, 9 bases remained unmatched. CDR3 length equals 16 residues. Germline V lookup: CDR1 MRHNA, CDR2 SNTAGT. As DNA, the CDR3 is TGTGCCAGAGTGGAAACAGGGGTTTCTGGGGCCAACGTCCTGACTTTC. Translating gives CARVETGVSGANVLTF.

The chain joins TRBV4-1 to TRBJ1-1; 8 bases line up with TRBD1. This CDR3 comprises 13 residues. The J segment lost 4 bases and the V segment lost 6 bases, leaving 4 bases of the junction unmatched. The germline gives CDR1 MGHRA, CDR2 YSYEKL. The CDR3 is CASRTTGGTEAFF. The DNA for the CDR3 is TGCGCCAGCAGGACAACAGGGGGCACTGAAGCTTTCTTT.

The chain links TRBV18 to TRBJ2-7, with D possibly being TRBD2 (6 bases). Germline CDR1 and CDR2: KGHSH and LQKENI. With 6 bases removed from V and 1 base from J, the gap between germline ends came to 19 bases. The CDR3 is 16 amino acids. CDR3 loop: CASSPWGREDSYEQYF. In DNA form, the CDR3 reads TGTGCCAGCTCGCCATGGGGAAGGGAGGATTCCTACGAGCAGTACTTC. Drawing the rest from reference TRBV18 and TRBJ2-7, the complete variable domain is NAGVMQNPRHLVRRRGQEARLRCSPMKGHSHVYWYRQLPEEGLKFMVYLQKENIIDESGMPKERFSAEFPKEGPSILRIQQVVRGDSAAYFCASSPWGREDSYEQYFGPGTRLTVT.

The chain has TRBV5-6 and TRBJ1-4; D may be TRBD1 (5 bases). Between the trimmed V and J ends, which lost 2 bases and 2 bases, there was a span of 10 bases. Germline-derived CDR1 and CDR2 are SGHDT and YYEEEE. The CDR3 has 15 amino acids. The CDR3 coding sequence is TGTGCCAGCAGCTTCCCAGGGACTACTAATGAAAAACTGTTTTTT. Its translation is CASSFPGTTNEKLFF.

The chain links TRBV5-1 to TRBJ2-3; TRBD2 is a possible D gene (6 bases). V gave up 2 bases and J gave up 1 base, with 14 bases separating them. The germline V gene has CDR1 SGHRS and CDR2 YFSETQ. This CDR3 has 16 residues. The CDR3 region is CASSFSSAAGTDTQYF. As DNA, the CDR3 is TGCGCCAGCAGCTTTTCTAGCGCGGCAGGCACAGATACGCAGTATTTT.

J is TRBJ2-4 and V is TRBV4-1, with unresolved D. Trimming removed 2 bases from V and 0 bases from J, with 8 bases in between. This CDR3 is 15 amino acids long. Per germline, CDR1 MGHRA and CDR2 YSYEKL. Here the CDR3 DNA reads TGCGCCAGCAGCCAATTACAGCTAGCCAAAAACATTCAGTACTTC. This codes for CASSQLQLAKNIQYF.

This clone turned up a few times. Different DNA sequences within this sample yield the same CDR3. The chain links TRBV5-1 to TRBJ2-2, with a weak D call TRBD1 (5 bases). V dropped 1 base and J dropped 2 bases, with 9 bases sitting between them. Germline V gene sequence: CDR1 SGHRS, CDR2 YFSETQ. The CDR3 runs 15 residues. In DNA, the CDR3 is TGCGCCAGCAGCTTGCAACAGGCTAACACCGGGGAGCTGTTTTTT. Its translation is CASSLQQANTGELFF.